A selection of T cell receptor beta chains follows, all from one sample in a study of blood T cell repertoires in COVID-19. Profiling relied on immunoSEQ multiplex PCR, and the TCRdb table lists in-frame clones only, not all of them. The table shows over 100,000 clones, with around 78% occurring only once. Sequencing was done on a sample of peripheral blood. All receptors derive from a woman in her fifties or sixties with acute or convalescent COVID-19. Both conserved end residues are part of each CDR3. Fields, in order: J gene, V gene, D gene, clone size, CDR3 DNA, CDR3 protein. The D gene is left open where the match is weak. Clone size, where shown, is once, few, many, or a class for clones that have expanded.

TRBJ1-2 | TRBV4-1 | NA | NA | TGCGCCAGCAGCCAAGAGGGGACAATTGGGGGGGATGGCTACACCTTC | CASSQEGTIGGDGYTF
TRBJ1-6 | TRBV9 | NA | NA | TGTGCCAGCAGCGCGGGAAGGAATTCACCCCTCCACTTT | CASSAGRNSPLHF
TRBJ2-5 | TRBV18 | NA | NA | TGTGCCAGCTCACCACCTAGCCGCCAAGAGACCCAGTACTTC | CASSPPSRQETQYF
TRBJ1-2 | TRBV11-2 | NA | NA | TGTGCCAGCAGCTTAGAAGATGACACAGGAAACTATGGCTACACCTTC | CASSLEDDTGNYGYTF
TRBJ2-1 | TRBV29-1 | NA | NA | TGCAGCGCCCGGACAAGCTCCTACAATGAGCAGTTCTTC | CSARTSSYNEQFF
TRBJ2-1 | TRBV5-4 | TRBD2 | once | TGTGCCAGCAGCCCTAGGACTAGCGGGAGCCCCGAGCAGTTCTTC | CASSPRTSGSPEQFF
TRBJ2-5 | TRBV2 | NA | NA | TGTGCCAGCAGGGGTGAGGGCCGGGAGACCCAGTACTTC | CASRGEGRETQYF
TRBJ1-1 | TRBV27 | NA | NA | TGTGCCAGCAGGCGGGGCCACCGGACTTCTGAAGCTTTCTTT | CASRRGHRTSEAFF
TRBJ2-5 | TRBV27 | TRBD2 | NA | TGTGCCAGCAGTACCCTACTAGCGGGGGGGCCTGAGACCCAGTACTTC | CASSTLLAGGPETQYF
TRBJ1-1 | TRBV5-1 | TRBD1 | few | TGCGCCAGCAGCGGATTGGGACAGGGAAACACTGAAGCTTTCTTT | CASSGLGQGNTEAFF
TRBJ2-5 | TRBV9 | NA | NA | TGTGCCAGCAGCCCTAGCCCCTTTTTTAGGGAGACCCAGTACTTC | CASSPSPFFRETQYF
TRBJ2-5 | TRBV3-1/TRBV3-2 | NA | NA | TGTGCCAGCAGCCAAGGCTTACAGGGAGAGACCCAGTACTTC | CASSQGLQGETQYF
TRBJ2-5 | TRBV28 | NA | NA | TGTGCCAGCGCAAACTGGGGGCGGGAGACCCAGTACTTC | CASANWGRETQYF
TRBJ1-2 | TRBV27 | TRBD1 | NA | TGTGCCAGCAGTGCATTACCTTACGGGACAGGGACATATGGCTACACCTTC | CASSALPYGTGTYGYTF
TRBJ2-1 | TRBV21-1 | NA | few | TGTGCCAGCAGCAATGCATCGGGGTATGAGCAGTTCTTC | CASSNASGYEQFF
TRBJ2-7 | TRBV18 | NA | NA | TGTGCCAGCTCACCGACAGTCTACGAGCAGTACTTC | CASSPTVYEQYF
TRBJ1-1 | TRBV30 | NA | few | TGTGCCGTCCTCCGGGGGGACGGCACTGAAGCTTTCTTT | CAVLRGDGTEAFF
TRBJ2-7 | TRBV28 | TRBD1 | NA | TGTGCCAGCAGTTTATCCCAGACAGGGGTCACCGGTCGGGAGCAGTACTTC | CASSLSQTGVTGREQYF
TRBJ1-1 | TRBV7-9 | NA | once | TGTGCCAGCAGCTTAGCGGAGGGCCCGAAAGAAGCTTTCTTT | CASSLAEGPKEAFF
TRBJ1-2 | TRBV24-1 | NA | few | TGTGCCACCGCTGGGACAAGTTATGGCTACACCTTC | CATAGTSYGYTF
TRBJ2-1 | TRBV5-1 | NA | NA | TGCGCCAGCAGCCAGCCGGGGTCCCAATACAATGAGCAGTTCTTC | CASSQPGSQYNEQFF
TRBJ1-1 | TRBV7-9 | NA | NA | TGTGCCAGCAGATCGGACAGAAACCTAGCTGAAGCTTTCTTT | CASRSDRNLAEAFF
TRBJ1-5 | TRBV16 | NA | few | TGTGCCAGCAGTCCAACTTCTGGCGGGAGCAATCAGCCCCAGCATTTT | CASSPTSGGSNQPQHF
TRBJ1-2 | TRBV28 | TRBD1 | once | TGTGCCAGCAGTCCCTACTCAGGGGGATATAACTATGGCTACACCTTC | CASSPYSGGYNYGYTF
TRBJ2-2 | TRBV19 | NA | few | TGTGCCAGTAGTATGAGGGGGAGCACCGGGGAGCTGTTTTTT | CASSMRGSTGELFF
TRBJ2-7 | TRBV6-2/TRBV6-3 | NA | NA | TGTGCCAGCAGTTACCCAGGGGACGAGCAGTACTTC | CASSYPGDEQYF
TRBJ2-7 | TRBV27 | NA | NA | TGTGCCAGCCACGGAATAGGAGGGGACTACGAGCAGTACTTC | CASHGIGGDYEQYF
TRBJ2-3 | TRBV3-1/TRBV3-2 | TRBD2 | NA | TGTGCCAGCAGCCCGCGGGGGTCGGGCACAGATACGCAGTATTTT | CASSPRGSGTDTQYF
TRBJ1-5 | TRBV7-9 | NA | NA | TGTGCCAGCAGCCCAGGAGGCGGGGTTAGGAGCAATCAGCCCCAGCATTTT | CASSPGGGVRSNQPQHF
TRBJ1-1 | TRBV4-3 | TRBD1 | few | TGCGCCAGCAGCCGGGGACAGATGAACACTGAAGCTTTCTTT | CASSRGQMNTEAFF
TRBJ1-6 | TRBV11-1 | NA | NA | TGTGCCAGCAGCCTCCGCCTGTCGGATTCACCCCTCCACTTT | CASSLRLSDSPLHF